This T cell receptor (beta chain) was identified during a study of T cell responses to AZD1222 COVID-19 vaccine. With regard to this clone: Its specificity is not known.

Assay used: immunoSEQ multiplex PCR; TCRdb lists only in-frame clones, some missing. This sample has over 110,000 clones, with approximately 90% found just once. Study outcomes and limitations: Most donors were white British and more were female, and clonal diversity was possibly underestimated. Repertoires were sampled only after the peak T cell response. Within unmutated variant regions lay the reported targets of nearly half of spike-specific TCRs. Spike-specific TCR breadth and depth grew following two AZD1222 doses.

The CDR3 totals 16 residues. V was cut by 2 bases and J by 2 bases, with 17 bases left in between. The chain combines TRBV5-3 with TRBJ2-7; a weak D match, TRBD1 (6 bases). TRBV5-3 qualifies as an ORF whose function is uncertain. The clonotype comes from an adult in good health. The sample was peripheral blood, taken on day 0 of AZD1222 vaccination. In DNA form, the CDR3 reads TGTGCCAGAAGCTTACGACCCGGACAGTATCCCTACGAGCAGTACTTC. Amino acids: CARSLRPGQYPYEQYF.